The present T cell receptor (beta chain) was sequenced within a study of shared clonotypes between healthy human individuals. Study overall: Aged 18 to 49, the donors were a couple of women and a few men.

The CDR3 runs to 14 residues. The germline CDR1 and CDR2 sequences are SEHNR and FQNEAQ (reference sequence). The J segment lost 6 bases and the V segment lost 5 bases, leaving 7 bases of the junction unmatched. Repertoires were generated with immunoSEQ multiplex PCR, while TCRdb's copy carries only in-frame clones and drops some. The sample lists about 2.4 million clones; roughly 93% were seen once. This clone was recorded a few times. It was into CD45RA+ naive and CD45RA-negative memory subsets that the CD4+ cells were split. The chain is built from TRBV7-9 and TRBJ1-5; TRBD1 matches 7 bases. The TCR sequence derives from a man between 18 and 35 years old in good health. Some clones in this sample may be carry-over from other donors' samples. Sequencing used naive CD4+ T cells from PBMCs. Subset meaning: CD45RA+ positively selected. The CDR3 DNA follows: TGTGCCAGCAGCCCTGAGGGGGCTCGTCAGCCCCAGCATTTT. This codes for CASSPEGARQPQHF.